The entry below describes one T cell receptor beta chain. No antigen is known for it. These data originate in a study of T cell responses to AZD1222 COVID-19 vaccine. Study-wide points: Donors in the cohort were predominantly white British and more often female, and clonal diversity was possibly underestimated. Within unmutated variant regions lay the reported targets of nearly half of spike-specific TCRs. No repertoire was sampled before or during the peak T cell response, only after it. Elevations in Spike-specific TCR breadth and depth followed administration of two AZD1222 doses.

Only in-frame clones appear in the TCRdb table, and some are missing; sequencing was by immunoSEQ multiplex PCR. The sample records about 120,000 clones, approximately 85% being singletons. The source material was peripheral blood, sampled on day 0 of MenACWY control vaccination. The TCR comes from an adult in good health.

The CDR3 loop reads CASSYSTSGALQPQHF. DNA for the CDR3: TGTGCCAGCAGTTACTCTACCTCAGGGGCCCTGCAGCCCCAGCATTTT. J is TRBJ1-5 and V is TRBV6-5; tentative D call: TRBD1 (6 bases). V dropped 0 bases and J dropped 7 bases, with 16 bases sitting between them. Germline loops: CDR1 MNHEY, CDR2 SVGAGI. The CDR3 is 16 amino acids.